The next 27 T cell receptor beta chains were all read from a single sample in a study of identical twins. TCRdb used MiXCR to reprocess the 5' RACE reads, holding one entry per CDR3 protein. The repertoire holds about 220,000 distinct CDR3 sequences, with 6.5% to 8.5% as singletons. The same data also went into a second study, on yellow fever vaccine responses in identical twins.

The sample consisted of memory (CD45RO+) T cells sorted from blood. These receptors all come from a woman in her late teens or twenties in good health.

This clonotype was counted only a few times. V and J are TRBV20-1 and TRBJ2-5; TRBD2 agrees at 9 bases. Germline V lookup: CDR1 DFQATT, CDR2 SNEGSKA (reference sequence). The CDR3 spans 15 residues. V shed 2 bases and J 4 bases; nucleotides not matched to a gene: 8. The CDR3 DNA sequence: TGCAGTGCTAGAAAGCGGGGGGTTGTCCCAGAGACCCAGTACTTC. Protein: CSARKRGVVPETQYF.

There are many counts of this clonotype. The genes are TRBV3-1 and TRBJ1-5, with D uncertain. The ends were cut back, 7 bases at V and 0 bases at J, with 10 bases in the middle. The germline CDR1 and CDR2 sequences are LGHDT and YNNKEL (reference sequence). The CDR3 covers 14 residues. The CDR3 DNA reads as TGTGCCAGCACCCAGTCGGATAGCAATCAGCCCCAGCATTTT. This translates into CASTQSDSNQPQHF.

This clonotype was picked up a small number of times. This chain joins TRBV6-2 or TRBV6-3 and TRBJ2-7; 7 positions agree with TRBD2. V lost 6 bases and J lost 5; bases outside the gene matches: 13. Germline CDR1 MNHEY, CDR2 SVGEGT. The CDR3 runs 15 residues. The CDR3 protein is CASSLGLAASDEQYF. The CDR3 nucleotides are TGTGCCAGCAGCCTAGGGCTAGCGGCCAGCGACGAGCAGTACTTC.

This clonotype was recorded a few times. V gene TRBV15 combines with J gene TRBJ1-5; 9 bases fit TRBD1. Losses at the gene ends were 5 bases for V and 6 bases for J; bases not matched to a gene: 14. The CDR3 is made up of 17 amino acids. Germline lookup yields CDR1 LNHNV and CDR2 YYDKDF (reference sequence). CDR3: CATSPNRGQGAGQPQHF. The CDR3 nucleotides are TGTGCCACCAGCCCTAACAGGGGGCAGGGGGCGGGTCAGCCCCAGCATTTT.

The rearrangement links TRBV29-1 to TRBJ1-1; 8 nucleotides agree with TRBD1. V dropped 5 bases and J dropped 2; count of bases not matched to a gene: 10. The CDR3 runs 15 residues. Germline assignment: CDR1 SQVTM and CDR2 ANQGSEA. The CDR3 loop is CSVLGSPGGNTEAFF. The CDR3 nucleotides are TGCAGCGTTCTAGGCTCCCCAGGGGGCAACACTGAAGCTTTCTTT.

This clonotype was seen repeatedly, ten times or more. The chain uses TRBV6-2 or TRBV6-3 and TRBJ2-6, with 7 bases identical to TRBD1. Trimming cost V 4 bases and J 1 base; bases outside gene matches: 16. The CDR3 extends over 20 amino acids. Germline V gives CDR1 MNHEY, CDR2 SVGEGT. The CDR3 region is CASSFFILRGPGSGANVLTF. DNA of the CDR3: TGTGCCAGCAGTTTTTTCATCCTGAGGGGGCCGGGTTCTGGGGCCAACGTCCTGACTTTC.

In this sample, this clonotype turned up many times. The CDR3 DNA follows: TGTGCCACCGGACTAGCGGAGACCCAGTACTTC. Protein product: CATGLAETQYF. V is TRBV24-1 and J is TRBJ2-5; 9 nucleotides line up with TRBD2. The CDR3 covers 11 residues. From germline, CDR1 is KGHDR and CDR2 SFDVKD. Losses at the gene ends were 9 bases for V and 5 bases for J; bases not matched to a gene: 0.

This clonotype turned up a few times. The rearrangement uses TRBV18 and TRBJ2-5, with 8 bases aligning to TRBD2. This CDR3 spans 16 amino acids. J gave up 0 bases and V 3 bases, and 6 bases lay outside the gene matches. The germline CDR1 and CDR2 sequences are KGHSH and LQKENI. CDR3 DNA sequence: TGTGCCAGCTCACCCTCCGGACTAGCTAACCAAGAGACCCAGTACTTC. Amino acid sequence: CASSPSGLANQETQYF. The full variable domain, with the rest looked up from reference TRBV18 and TRBJ2-5, is NAGVMQNPRHLVRRRGQEARLRCSPMKGHSHVYWYRQLPEEGLKFMVYLQKENIIDESGMPKERFSAEFPKEGPSILRIQQVVRGDSAAYFCASSPSGLANQETQYFGPGTRLLVL.

A few counts support this clonotype. As DNA, the CDR3 is TGTGCCAGCAGTTTTTGGACAGGGGGTAGCGAGCAGTACTTC. Translation gives CASSFWTGGSEQYF. The J gene is TRBJ2-7, the V gene TRBV28; 10 nucleotides line up with TRBD1. This CDR3 comprises 14 residues. The ends lost 3 bases at V and 6 bases at J; junction bases unmatched: 5. Germline V gene sequence: CDR1 MDHEN, CDR2 SYDVKM.

There are many counts of this clonotype. The rearrangement joins TRBV28 to TRBJ2-1, with 8 nucleotides matching TRBD1. V gave up 3 bases and J gave up 7 bases; unmatched junction bases: 11. Per germline, CDR1 MDHEN and CDR2 SYDVKM. There are 16 residues in the CDR3. CDR3 sequence: CASSLAQQGVKNEQFF. DNA for the CDR3: TGTGCCAGCAGTTTGGCTCAACAGGGGGTTAAGAATGAGCAGTTCTTC.

The chain links TRBV4-2 to TRBJ2-4, with TRBD2 matching over 7 bases. V shed 1 base and J 4 bases; nucleotides not matched to a gene: 4. Germline V gene data show CDR1 as LGHNA and CDR2 as YNFKEQ. The CDR3 has 15 residues. The CDR3 nucleotides read TGTGCCAGCAGCCAAGGCGCGGGAGCGAAAAACATTCAGTACTTC. Translating gives CASSQGAGAKNIQYF.

This clonotype was found a few times. CDR3 in DNA: TGCAGCGTACCGGGACAGGCTTATGGCTACACCTTC. Protein: CSVPGQAYGYTF. This chain links TRBV29-1 with TRBJ1-2; 8 bases match TRBD1. CDR3 length equals 12 residues. Trimming took 6 bases from V and 5 from J; bases not matched to a gene: 5. CDR1 and CDR2 (germline): SQVTM, ANQGSEA.

This clonotype occurred many times. The rearrangement uses TRBV5-1 and TRBJ2-1; D gene unclear. The germline V gene has CDR1 SGHRS and CDR2 YFSETQ. CDR3 length: 14 residues. V shed 4 bases and J shed 6 bases, with 14 bases lying between them. CDR3 nucleotides: TGCGCCAGCAGCCCATTGTCTAGTTTCAATGAGCAGTTCTTC. Translated: CASSPLSSFNEQFF.

This clonotype has more than one count but fewer than ten. One end of the junction is discordant with germline, which a read error may explain. The chain recombines TRBV20-1 with TRBJ2-7, with TRBD2 matching over 7 bases. The CDR3 is 14 residues long. Germline V gene data show CDR1 as DFQATT and CDR2 as SNEGSKA (reference sequence). The CDR3 DNA follows: TGCAGTGGCAGAAGGACTAGTGCCTCCTCCGAGCAGTACTTC. Its protein product is CSGRRTSASSEQYF.

This clonotype was seen repeatedly, ten times or more. The chain employs TRBV12-3 or TRBV12-4 and TRBJ1-1; D is uncertain. This CDR3 is built from 12 residues. V lost 6 bases and J 9 bases, leaving 14 bases between the germline ends. This chain's CDR3 is CASSPKEKQAFF. The CDR3, as DNA: TGTGCCAGCAGCCCTAAGGAAAAGCAAGCTTTCTTT.

This clonotype was counted between two and nine times. DNA for the CDR3: TGTGCCAGCAGTGAATGGGCAGGAGTCAACACTGAAGCTTTCTTT. Residues: CASSEWAGVNTEAFF. The chain carries TRBV2 and TRBJ1-1, with D uncertain. Between the trimmed V and J ends, which lost 2 bases and 2 bases, there was a span of 12 bases. Germline CDR1 is SNHLY and CDR2 is FYNNEI. The CDR3 extends over 15 amino acids.

This clonotype has a count of ten or more. The chain joins TRBV4-2 to TRBJ2-5; 8 nucleotides line up with TRBD2. The V segment lost 4 bases and the J segment 5 bases; nucleotides outside the gene matches: 12. CDR1 and CDR2 from the germline V gene are LGHNA and YNFKEQ. The CDR3 has 16 amino acids. CDR3: CASSPVTGGAEETQYF. As DNA, the CDR3 is TGTGCCAGCAGCCCCGTGACCGGGGGGGCCGAGGAGACCCAGTACTTC.

This clonotype was observed many times. This chain uses TRBV14 with TRBJ2-3; no clear D. The V gene lost 1 base and the J gene lost 2 bases, with 13 bases spanning the gap. The CDR3 is 16 residues long. The germline gives CDR1 SGHDN, CDR2 FVKESK. The CDR3 nucleotides read TGTGCCAGCAGCCAAGGTGGCGGTCAGTCCACAGATACGCAGTATTTT. This translates into CASSQGGGQSTDTQYF.

The chain joins TRBV23-1 to TRBJ2-7; 10 positions match TRBD2. Being an ORF, TRBV23-1 has a function that is uncertain. Trimming took 3 bases from V and 3 from J; bases not matched to a gene: 2. The CDR3 is made up of 14 amino acids. CDR3 protein: CASSHGLAVYEQYF. CDR3 coding DNA: TGCGCCAGCAGTCATGGACTAGCGGTCTACGAGCAGTACTTC.

In this sample, this clonotype turned up many times. The rearrangement joins TRBV12-3 or TRBV12-4 to TRBJ2-2, with a weak D call TRBD2 (6 bases). V was trimmed by 5 bases and J by 7 bases, leaving 17 bases between them. The CDR3 contains 15 residues. In DNA form, the CDR3 reads TGTGCCAGCAGTCCGACGGGACTTAAGGGCGGGGAGCTGTTTTTT. Amino acids: CASSPTGLKGGELFF.

This clonotype was seen repeatedly, ten times or more. The rearrangement uses TRBV18 and TRBJ2-3; TRBD1 might be the D (6 bases). V gave up 5 bases and J gave up 4 bases, with 16 bases separating them. CDR3 length: 15 residues. Germline V CDR1 and CDR2: KGHSH, LQKENI. CDR3 protein: CASSSRQEGADTQYF. As DNA, the CDR3 is TGTGCCAGCTCATCAAGACAGGAAGGGGCAGATACGCAGTATTTT.

This clonotype was seen more than once but under ten times. This chain connects TRBV7-9 to TRBJ2-5, with D perhaps being TRBD1 or TRBD2 (5 bases each). The CDR3 extends over 14 amino acids. Germline CDR1 and CDR2: SEHNR and FQNEAQ (reference sequence). V lost 5 bases to trimming and J lost 4 bases, with 14 bases between them. CDR3 in amino acids: CASSPGTLGETQYF. The CDR3 coding sequence is TGTGCCAGCAGCCCCGGGACCCTGGGAGAGACCCAGTACTTC.

This clonotype appeared many times. This chain connects TRBV20-1 to TRBJ2-1; TRBD2 matches at 10 bases. Looked up from germline, CDR1 is DFQATT and CDR2 is SNEGSKA (reference sequence). There are 14 residues in the CDR3. The V and J ends lost 6 bases and 4 bases, in that order; junction bases with no gene match: 6. For the CDR3, the DNA is TGCAGTGCCGGACCGGGACTAGCGTACAATGAGCAGTTCTTC. Its protein is CSAGPGLAYNEQFF.

This clonotype was observed many times. The chain uses TRBV20-1 and TRBJ2-5; D is possibly TRBD1 or TRBD2 (5 bases each). CDR1 is DFQATT and CDR2 is SNEGSKA in the germline V gene (reference sequence). With 5 bases removed from V and 9 bases from J, the gap between germline ends came to 13 bases. The length of the CDR3 is 11 residues. CDR3 nucleotides: TGCAGTGCTGGGACCTACAGCTCCCAGTACTTC. Encoded protein: CSAGTYSSQYF.

This chain connects TRBV20-1 to TRBJ2-5; a possible D gene is TRBD2 (6 bases). CDR3 length: 15 residues. V gave up 0 bases and J gave up 4 bases, with 15 bases separating them. Looked up from germline, CDR1 is DFQATT and CDR2 is SNEGSKA (reference sequence). The CDR3 bases are TGCAGTGCTAGAGATCACCAGACTAGTCGAGAGACCCAGTACTTC. Protein sequence: CSARDHQTSRETQYF.

This clonotype was found many times. The rearrangement joins TRBV27 to TRBJ1-5, with 7 nucleotides matching TRBD1. Trimming at V came to 6 bases and at J to 0 bases, leaving 5 bases not matched to a gene. Looked up from germline, CDR1 is MNHEY and CDR2 is SMNVEV (reference sequence). This CDR3 has 15 residues. CDR3: CASRKTGFSNQPQHF. The CDR3 DNA reads TGTGCCAGCAGGAAGACAGGGTTTAGCAATCAGCCCCAGCATTTT.

This clonotype was observed a handful of times. This chain uses TRBV7-2 with TRBJ2-5; 7 bases agree with TRBD2. V lost 6 bases to trimming and J lost 4 bases; unmatched junction nucleotides: 8. Germline V gene data show CDR1 as SGHTA and CDR2 as FQGNSA. This CDR3 spans 14 amino acids. The CDR3 DNA reads TGTGCCAGCAGTCGGACTAGGTTTTCAGAGACCCAGTACTTC. It codes for CASSRTRFSETQYF.